The TCR beta chain described here comes from a study of response to subunit inactivated influenza vaccine. The study's findings and limits: The study's authors posited that every seasonal influenza vaccination enlists few new T cells.

This clonotype turned up a few times. Antigen specificity is unknown. V dropped 6 bases and J dropped 6 bases, with 15 bases sitting between them. The CDR3 length is 14 residues. Germline CDR1 SEHNR, CDR2 FQNEAQ (reference sequence). A single record per CDR3 protein comes from TCRdb applying MiXCR to the RT-PCR reads. Of around 580,000 distinct CDR3 sequences listed, 10% to 15% are singletons. This TCR came from a man aged 45-65 years who received an inactivated influenza vaccine. The chain carries TRBV7-9 and TRBJ2-1; D is possibly TRBD2 (7 bases). Sequenced here: PBMCs from blood, sampled on the day of vaccination. In DNA, the CDR3 is TGTGCCAGCAGGAGGGGGGGATTCGGCAATGAGCAGTTCTTC. This translates into CASRRGGFGNEQFF.